Shown below are 31 T cell receptor beta chains from a single sample sequenced in a study of shared clonotypes between healthy human individuals. Sequencing was performed with immunoSEQ multiplex PCR; in TCRdb, only in-frame clones are kept and a portion is missing. The sample has a few hundred thousand clones, about 80% seen once. Material for sequencing was PBMCs. These receptors were obtained from a woman aged 40-49 years in good health. Some clones in this sample may be carry-over from other donors' samples.

V and J are TRBV30 and TRBJ1-6, with D tentatively TRBD1 (5 bases). With 2 bases removed from V and 3 bases from J, the gap between germline ends came to 8 bases. CDR1 and CDR2 from the germline V gene are GTSNPN and SVGIG (reference sequence). The CDR3 contains 14 residues. CDR3 protein: CAWSLTVYNSPLHF. The CDR3 DNA reads as TGTGCCTGGAGTTTGACAGTCTATAATTCACCCCTCCACTTT.

The chain carries TRBV27 and TRBJ2-5, with 8 positions matching TRBD1. Germline V gene lookup returns CDR1 MNHEY and CDR2 SMNVEV (reference sequence). The CDR3 runs to 14 residues. V lost 6 bases and J lost 1; bases outside the gene matches: 4. In DNA form, the CDR3 reads TGTGCCAGCAGCCATGACAGGGGCCAAGAGACCCAGTACTTC. Its translation: CASSHDRGQETQYF.

The chain uses TRBV29-1 and TRBJ1-1; D is uncertain. This CDR3 contains 11 residues. The germline CDR1 and CDR2 sequences are SQVTM and ANQGSEA. Trimming took off 4 bases at V and 4 bases at J, with 7 bases between the two ends. The DNA for the CDR3 is TGCAGCGTTGTGAAGTCCACTGAAGCTTTCTTT. It encodes CSVVKSTEAFF.

This chain links TRBV4-1 with TRBJ2-7; TRBD2 agrees at 9 bases. Germline CDR1 is MGHRA and CDR2 is YSYEKL. With V trimmed by 4 bases and J by 3 bases, 7 bases remained unmatched. The length of the CDR3 is 15 residues. The CDR3 sequence: CASSLGIAGDYEQYF. Written as DNA, the CDR3 is TGCGCCAGCAGCCTCGGGATAGCGGGGGACTACGAGCAGTACTTC.

The chain is built from TRBV2 and TRBJ2-2; 10 bases are a match to TRBD1. The CDR3 is made up of 15 amino acids. Germline values: CDR1 SNHLY, CDR2 FYNNEI. Germline trimming cut 6 bases from V and 6 bases from J; bases unmatched to any gene: 7. This CDR3 reads CASSQAGQGAGELFF. In DNA, the CDR3 is TGTGCCAGCAGCCAGGCCGGACAGGGGGCCGGGGAGCTGTTTTTT.

The CDR3 spells CASTLGTGGTDTQYF. The CDR3 nucleotides are TGCGCCAGCACCCTCGGGACAGGCGGCACAGATACGCAGTATTTT. The V call is TRBV10-1, the J call TRBJ2-3, with 8 bases aligning to TRBD1. This CDR3 region has 15 residues. Germline CDR1 and CDR2: WNHNN and SYGVQD (reference sequence). V shed 7 bases and J 1 base; nucleotides not matched to a gene: 7.

In its sample, this clone was seen a few times. The V gene is TRBV6-5, the J gene TRBJ2-7; D remains ambiguous. V was pared by 5 bases and J by 3 bases, with 8 bases between. CDR3 size: 12 residues. Per germline, CDR1 MNHEY and CDR2 SVGAGI. The CDR3 DNA reads TGTGCCAGCAGTAACGGGCGCTACGAGCAGTACTTC. Protein sequence: CASSNGRYEQYF.

Details on this clone: Other DNA sequences within the sample encode an identical CDR3. This chain links TRBV6-1 with TRBJ1-2; D gene uncertain. Germline V gene data show CDR1 as MNHNS and CDR2 as SASEGT. This CDR3 has 13 amino acids. The V gene lost 2 bases and the J gene lost 0 bases, with 4 bases spanning the gap. CDR3 amino acids: CASSESSNYGYTF. Written as DNA, the CDR3 is TGTGCCAGCAGTGAAAGTTCTAACTATGGCTACACCTTC.

As to this clone: Relative to the germline gene, one junction end is altered; a read error may explain this. The chain employs TRBV4-1 and TRBJ1-1; no clear D gene. CDR1 MGHRA and CDR2 YSYEKL come from the germline V gene. This CDR3 region has 15 residues. Here the CDR3 DNA reads TGTGCCAGCAGCCAAGCGGTCGGGGAGAACACTGAAGCTTTCTTT. Translating it yields CASSQAVGENTEAFF.

The chain has TRBV10-2 and TRBJ1-3, with D unclear. V was cut by 8 bases and J by 2 bases, with 10 bases left in between. The CDR3 sequence is 13 residues long. Germline V gene data show CDR1 as WSHSY and CDR2 as SAAADI. Here the CDR3 reads CASGPVTGNTIYF. In DNA, the CDR3 is TGCGCCAGCGGGCCTGTTACTGGAAACACCATATATTTT.

V is TRBV28 and J is TRBJ2-5, with unresolved D. Trimming removed 4 bases from V and 3 bases from J, with 12 bases in between. The CDR3 runs to 14 residues. The germline CDR1 and CDR2 sequences are MDHEN and SYDVKM. The DNA for the CDR3 is TGTGCCAGCAGTTCGCCCCGGTCGGAAGAGACCCAGTACTTC. Translation: CASSSPRSEETQYF.

J is TRBJ1-1 and V is TRBV7-2, with unresolved D. Germline-derived CDR1 and CDR2 are SGHTA and FQGNSA. This CDR3 spans 14 amino acids. The V and J ends lost 5 bases and 1 base respectively, with 11 bases between them. For the CDR3, the DNA is TGTGCCAGCAGCGCCCAGCTCGGGAACACTGAAGCTTTCTTT. Translating gives CASSAQLGNTEAFF.

The rearrangement uses TRBV30 and TRBJ2-3, with 7 bases lining up with TRBD1. J gave up 0 bases and V 3 bases, and 6 bases lay outside the gene matches. Looked up from germline, CDR1 is GTSNPN and CDR2 is SVGIG (reference sequence). This CDR3 contains 15 residues. The CDR3 loop reads CAWSLTGPSTDTQYF. The CDR3 DNA follows: TGTGCCTGGAGCCTGACAGGGCCTAGCACAGATACGCAGTATTTT.

J is TRBJ1-1 and V is TRBV29-1; D uncertain. There are 14 residues in the CDR3. V shed 1 base and J shed 5 bases, with 14 bases lying between them. Germline loops: CDR1 SQVTM, CDR2 ANQGSEA. CDR3 coding DNA: TGCAGCGTTGAAGGCATCACCCGCGGGACTGAAGCTTTCTTT. Protein sequence: CSVEGITRGTEAFF.

The J gene is TRBJ2-3, the V gene TRBV5-1; 8 positions match TRBD1. J was trimmed by 1 base and V by 7 bases; bases with no gene match: 8. The CDR3 is made up of 15 amino acids. Per germline, CDR1 SGHRS and CDR2 YFSETQ. CDR3 bases: TGCGCCAGCTCTGAGCCGGGACAGGGCACAGATACGCAGTATTTT. This gives the protein CASSEPGQGTDTQYF. Full variable domain (outside the CDR3, taken from reference TRBV5-1 and TRBJ2-3): KAGVTQTPRYLIKTRGQQVTLSCSPISGHRSVSWYQQTPGQGLQFLFEYFSETQRNKGNFPGRFSGRQFSNSRSEMNVSTLELGDSALYLCASSEPGQGTDTQYFGPGTRLTVL.

The V gene is TRBV5-8, the J gene TRBJ1-1, with D perhaps TRBD1 (5 bases). The length of the CDR3 is 12 residues. Per the germline V gene, CDR1 is SGHTS and CDR2 is YDEGEE. V lost 5 bases, J lost 5 bases, and 10 bases lay in between. CDR3 residues: CASRGVGTEAFF. The CDR3 DNA reads as TGTGCCAGCAGAGGGGTGGGGACTGAAGCTTTCTTT.

The chain employs TRBV9 and TRBJ2-7, with 9 bases aligning to TRBD1. The CDR3 extends over 13 amino acids. Germline V gene sequence: CDR1 SGDLS, CDR2 YYNGEE. J gave up 5 bases and V 3 bases, and 3 bases lay outside the gene matches. The CDR3 spells CASSGTGEDEQYF. CDR3 sequence (DNA): TGTGCCAGCAGCGGGACAGGGGAAGACGAGCAGTACTTC.

The V and J genes are TRBV2 and TRBJ1-5; D is unclear. CDR3 length equals 13 residues. Germline CDR1 and CDR2: SNHLY and FYNNEI. V lost 5 bases and J lost 0, with 5 bases in between. The CDR3: CASSLHSNQPQHF. The CDR3 DNA reads as TGTGCCAGCAGTTTACATAGCAATCAGCCCCAGCATTTT.

The rearrangement joins TRBV7-2 to TRBJ1-1; possibly TRBD1 for D (6 bases). The CDR3 consists of 17 residues. V was trimmed by 8 bases and J by 1 base, leaving 23 bases between them. CDR1 SGHTA and CDR2 FQGNSA come from the germline V gene. The CDR3 protein is CASATLWGRGGNTEAFF. CDR3 in DNA: TGTGCCAGCGCGACCCTGTGGGGGAGGGGGGGGAACACTGAAGCTTTCTTT.

This clone was seen just once. The chain employs TRBV19 and TRBJ1-5; D unclear. Trimming shortened V by 8 bases and J by 3 bases, and 14 bases separated the two germline ends. Germline values: CDR1 LNHDA, CDR2 SQIVND (reference sequence). This CDR3 spans 14 amino acids. As DNA, the CDR3 is TGTGCCAGTGGCTCCCACGGGATCAATCAGCCCCAGCATTTT. As protein: CASGSHGINQPQHF.

The chain joins TRBV7-2 to TRBJ2-1; D assignment may be TRBD1 or TRBD2 (5 bases each). Germline CDR1 and CDR2: SGHTA and FQGNSA. The CDR3 runs 15 residues. V lost 5 bases to trimming and J lost 5 bases, with 16 bases between them. CDR3 loop: CASSPELGVHNEQFF. The CDR3 coding sequence is TGTGCCAGCAGCCCAGAACTAGGGGTTCACAATGAGCAGTTCTTC.

The table lists this clone with a count of one. With only one base between it and a far larger clone, this is likely a read error. This sequence joins TRBV5-6 and TRBJ2-1; 11 bases are a match to TRBD2. Germline V gene lookup returns CDR1 SGHDT and CDR2 YYEEEE. This CDR3 has 13 amino acids. Trimming at V came to 5 bases and at J to 6 bases, leaving 1 base not matched to a gene. The CDR3 spells CASRGLAANEQFF. The CDR3 bases are TGTGCCAGCAGGGGACTAGCGGCCAATGAGCAGTTCTTC.

The V call is TRBV27, the J call TRBJ1-1, with D uncertain. The CDR3 is made up of 15 amino acids. Germline V CDR1 and CDR2: MNHEY, SMNVEV (reference sequence). The ends were cut back, 0 bases at V and 3 bases at J, with 11 bases in the middle. The CDR3 spells CASSLSVGRDTEAFF. The CDR3 nucleotides are TGTGCCAGCAGTTTATCAGTAGGGAGGGACACTGAAGCTTTCTTT.

This chain joins TRBV28 and TRBJ2-7; no clear D. Trimming removed 5 bases from V and 2 bases from J, with 19 bases in between. The CDR3 has 16 amino acids. The germline gives CDR1 MDHEN, CDR2 SYDVKM. The CDR3 nucleotides read TGTGCCAGCAGTCCCATAGGGTTACAAGCCCCCTACGAGCAGTACTTC. Translation: CASSPIGLQAPYEQYF. Full variable domain (missing parts from reference TRBV28 and TRBJ2-7): DVKVTQSSRYLVKRTGEKVFLECVQDMDHENMFWYRQDPGLGLRLIYFSYDVKMKEKGDIPEGYSVSREKKERFSLILESASTNQTSMYLCASSPIGLQAPYEQYFGPGTRLTVT.

The V call is TRBV19, the J call TRBJ2-3, with 9 positions matching TRBD1. The length of the CDR3 is 17 residues. CDR1 is LNHDA and CDR2 is SQIVND in the germline V gene (reference sequence). Losses at the gene ends were 5 bases for V and 4 bases for J; bases not matched to a gene: 13. The CDR3 nucleotides are TGTGCCAGTAGTCCCGGACAGGGGTCGAGTGTAGCAGATACGCAGTATTTT. It translates to CASSPGQGSSVADTQYF.

The chain links TRBV7-2 to TRBJ2-5; TRBD2 might be the D (6 bases). The J call may be mistaken, given a closer DNA end match to TRBJ2-7. The CDR3 runs 15 residues. Germline CDR1 reads SGHTA; CDR2 reads FQGNSA. In DNA, the CDR3 is TGTGCCAGCAGCCCTCCGGGGGATATCTCCTACGAGCAGTACTTC. It translates to CASSPPGDISYEQYF.

This chain connects TRBV4-3 to TRBJ2-4; D possibly corresponds to TRBD1 (5 bases). The germline CDR1 and CDR2 sequences are LGHNA and YSLEER. This CDR3 spans 13 amino acids. The ends were cut back, 0 bases at V and 6 bases at J, with 6 bases in the middle. CDR3 protein: CASSQDTGNIQYF. CDR3 DNA: TGCGCCAGCAGCCAAGATACAGGAAACATTCAGTACTTC.

The DNA of the CDR3 is TGTGCCAGCAGCTCCGGACTAGCGGGAGGCTACGAGCAGTACTTC. Protein product: CASSSGLAGGYEQYF. V and J are TRBV5-4 and TRBJ2-7, with 14 bases that match TRBD2. V shed 3 bases, J shed 3 bases, and the junction held 2 bases outside the gene matches. This CDR3 is 15 amino acids long. Per germline, CDR1 SGHNT and CDR2 YYREEE (reference sequence).

This chain uses TRBV29-1 with TRBJ1-1, with 11 bases identical to TRBD1. CDR1 SQVTM and CDR2 ANQGSEA come from the germline V gene. V was clipped by 5 bases and J by 6 bases; unmatched bases: 5. The CDR3 extends over 13 amino acids. CDR3: CSVRDRGGSEAFF. The DNA of the CDR3 is TGCAGCGTTCGGGACAGGGGGGGATCTGAAGCTTTCTTT. The full variable domain, completed using reference TRBV29-1 and TRBJ1-1, is SAVISQKPSRDICQRGTSLTIQCQVDSQVTMMFWYRQQPGQSLTLIATANQGSEATYESGFVIDKFPISRPNLTFSTLTVSNMSPEDSSIYLCSVRDRGGSEAFFGQGTRLTVV.

The CDR3 protein is CASSARRDRAYGYTF. Written as DNA, the CDR3 is TGTGCCAGCAGCGCCCGACGGGACAGGGCGTATGGCTACACCTTC. The chain links TRBV7-2 to TRBJ1-2; 9 bases map to TRBD1. Trimming cost V 5 bases and J 5 bases; bases outside gene matches: 9. This CDR3 region has 15 residues. CDR1 and CDR2 (germline): SGHTA, FQGNSA.

This clone was observed many times. This chain connects TRBV16 to TRBJ1-1; D is undetermined. The germline V gene has CDR1 KGHSY and CDR2 FQNENV. The CDR3 sequence is 12 residues long. The V end was cut by 4 bases, the J end by 5 bases, with 8 bases between. The CDR3 nucleotides are TGTGCCAGCAGCCTCTTTGTTACTGAAGCTTTCTTT. Amino acids: CASSLFVTEAFF.